One sample yielded the 25 T cell receptor beta chains listed below, sequenced in a study of CD8 T cells in ankylosing spondylitis. MiXCR was run by TCRdb on the 5' RACE reads, yielding one entry per CDR3 protein. The data hold roughly 200,000 distinct CDR3 sequences, with 9.5% to 15% observed a single time. The sample taken for sequencing was blood, either unsorted or a sorted T cell fraction (not recorded which). These receptor sequences come from a male donor with ankylosing spondylitis or in good health (not recorded which).

The chain joins TRBV3-1 to TRBJ2-1; D remains unclear. The V end lost 1 base, the J end lost 7 bases, and 11 bases lay between the germline ends. From germline, CDR1 is LGHDT and CDR2 YNNKEL (reference sequence). The CDR3 sequence is 14 residues long. The CDR3 DNA reads TGTGCCAGCAGCCAAGGCTGGCTGGGGAATGAGCAGTTCTTC. Protein: CASSQGWLGNEQFF.

The rearrangement joins TRBV6-5 to TRBJ1-2; unclear D gene. There are 14 residues in the CDR3. Germline V gene data show CDR1 as MNHEY and CDR2 as SVGAGI. The V and J ends lost 2 bases and 8 bases respectively, with 15 bases between them. The CDR3 DNA is TGTGCCAGCAGTTACAAAGGACCTAATTGGGGCTACACCTTC. Translating it yields CASSYKGPNWGYTF.

There are a few counts of this clonotype. V and J are TRBV10-3 and TRBJ2-3; 7 positions agree with TRBD2. Germline assignment: CDR1 ENHRY and CDR2 SYGVKD. This CDR3 contains 15 residues. J gave up 0 bases and V 7 bases, and 7 bases lay outside the gene matches. The CDR3 spells CAIMGSGASTDTQYF. CDR3 sequence (DNA): TGTGCCATCATGGGAAGCGGGGCCAGCACAGATACGCAGTATTTT.

The chain combines TRBV27 with TRBJ1-2; D ambiguous. The V gene's germline CDR1 is MNHEY and CDR2 SMNVEV (reference sequence). Trimming pared 4 bases from V and 0 bases from J, leaving 9 bases between. The CDR3 extends over 14 amino acids. Here the CDR3 reads CASSSDGANYGYTF. CDR3 DNA: TGTGCCAGCAGTTCAGACGGAGCTAACTATGGCTACACCTTC.

This chain uses TRBV5-1 with TRBJ2-2; D might be TRBD2 (6 bases). V dropped 3 bases and J dropped 6 bases, with 15 bases sitting between them. This CDR3 is 15 amino acids long. CDR1 and CDR2 from the germline V gene are SGHRS and YFSETQ. The CDR3 loop is CASSYGGEAAGELFF. The CDR3 DNA reads as TGCGCCAGCAGCTATGGAGGGGAGGCCGCCGGGGAGCTGTTTTTT.

V gene TRBV3-1 combines with J gene TRBJ1-2; D is ambiguous. The germline CDR1 and CDR2 sequences are LGHDT and YNNKEL (reference sequence). This CDR3 has 15 amino acids. Between the trimmed V and J ends, which lost 1 base and 8 bases, there was a span of 17 bases. The CDR3 spells CASSQVTGVKGGYTF. The CDR3 bases are TGTGCCAGCAGCCAAGTAACGGGAGTAAAAGGGGGCTACACCTTC.

The V and J genes are TRBV2 and TRBJ1-3; no clear D. V was shortened by 4 bases and J by 0 bases, with 7 bases between the two germline ends. Germline V gene data show CDR1 as SNHLY and CDR2 as FYNNEI. CDR3 length equals 14 residues. The CDR3 here is CASSGLNSGNTIYF. In DNA form, the CDR3 reads TGTGCCAGCAGTGGTTTAAACTCTGGAAACACCATATATTTT.

In its sample, this clonotype was seen many times. The chain has TRBV20-1 and TRBJ2-3; 7 bases align to TRBD1. Trimming cost V 6 bases and J 3 bases; bases outside gene matches: 15. The CDR3 contains 16 residues. Germline V CDR1 and CDR2: DFQATT, SNEGSKA (reference sequence). The CDR3 DNA sequence: TGCAGTGCCCCAGAGGGGGCGATTGGGTGGACAGATACGCAGTATTTT. Protein sequence: CSAPEGAIGWTDTQYF.

This clonotype was detected only a few times. J is TRBJ2-5 and V is TRBV13; weak D call: TRBD2 (5 bases). Trimming removed 2 bases at V and 7 bases at J, with 14 bases between. The CDR3 contains 14 residues. Per germline, CDR1 PRHDT and CDR2 FYEKMQ (reference sequence). CDR3 in amino acids: CASSLRTAGGTQYF. DNA of the CDR3: TGTGCCAGCAGCTTAAGGACTGCAGGAGGGACCCAGTACTTC.

This chain connects TRBV28 to TRBJ2-7; 7 bases are shared with TRBD1. Germline V CDR1 and CDR2: MDHEN, SYDVKM. V was pared by 6 bases and J by 7 bases, with 9 bases of the junction left unmatched. CDR3 length: 13 amino acids. The CDR3 sequence: CASRLTGTGEQYF. The CDR3 region has the DNA TGTGCCAGCAGACTGACAGGGACGGGTGAGCAGTACTTC. Combining the CDR3 with reference TRBV28 and TRBJ2-7 gives the whole variable domain DVKVTQSSRYLVKRTGEKVFLECVQDMDHENMFWYRQDPGLGLRLIYFSYDVKMKEKGDIPEGYSVSREKKERFSLILESASTNQTSMYLCASRLTGTGEQYFGPGTRLTVT.

This clonotype appeared a few times. The chain employs TRBV10-2 and TRBJ2-2, with TRBD2 identical over 7 bases. The CDR3 has 14 residues. J gave up 5 bases and V 6 bases, and 6 bases lay outside the gene matches. Germline CDR1 WSHSY, CDR2 SAAADI. CDR3 coding DNA: TGCGCCAGCAGAGGCGGGAGAGGGACCGGGGAGCTGTTTTTT. It translates to CASRGGRGTGELFF.

This chain joins TRBV2 and TRBJ2-5; the match to TRBD2 covers 8 bases. CDR1 is SNHLY and CDR2 is FYNNEI in the germline V gene. The CDR3 covers 14 residues. J gave up 4 bases and V 3 bases, and 4 bases lay outside the gene matches. The CDR3 here is CASSDGAGAETQYF. The DNA for the CDR3 is TGTGCCAGCAGTGATGGAGCGGGGGCAGAGACCCAGTACTTC.

This clonotype was counted a few times. CDR3 DNA: TGCGCCAGCAGCCCCCCGGACAGCCCGAACACTGAAGCTTTCTTT. The encoded protein is CASSPPDSPNTEAFF. The chain links TRBV5-1 to TRBJ1-1; a weak D match, TRBD1 (6 bases). This CDR3 is 15 amino acids long. Germline lookup yields CDR1 SGHRS and CDR2 YFSETQ. V dropped 4 bases and J dropped 1 base, with 14 bases sitting between them.

This clonotype was counted a few times. The rearrangement joins TRBV20-1 to TRBJ2-7; D might be TRBD1 (5 bases). V was cut by 3 bases and J by 5 bases, with 17 bases left in between. CDR3 length: 14 residues. From germline, CDR1 is DFQATT and CDR2 SNEGSKA (reference sequence). The CDR3 sequence is CSARWRRTRHEQYF. Here the CDR3 DNA reads TGCAGTGCTAGGTGGCGACGGACAAGGCACGAGCAGTACTTC.

This clonotype was seen more than once but under ten times. The gene calls are TRBV27 and TRBJ2-1; 12 nucleotides align to TRBD2. The CDR3 totals 15 residues. With 5 bases clipped from V and 9 bases from J, the junction kept 8 bases outside the gene matches. The germline CDR1 and CDR2 sequences are MNHEY and SMNVEV (reference sequence). CDR3 loop: CASSQSSGRVSEQFF. As DNA, the CDR3 is TGTGCCAGCAGTCAATCTAGCGGGAGGGTGTCTGAGCAGTTCTTC.

The gene calls are TRBV4-1 and TRBJ2-2, with TRBD2 identical over 13 bases. The CDR3 has 18 residues. J lost 6 bases, V lost 0 bases, and 7 bases had no gene match. Germline lookup yields CDR1 MGHRA and CDR2 YSYEKL. The CDR3 spells CASSQEAGTSGTSGELFF. The CDR3 nucleotides read TGCGCCAGCAGCCAAGAAGCCGGGACTAGCGGGACCTCCGGGGAGCTGTTTTTT.

This rearrangement joins TRBV6-1 to TRBJ2-1; D unclear. V was shortened by 2 bases and J by 8 bases, with 10 bases between the two germline ends. Germline lookup yields CDR1 MNHNS and CDR2 SASEGT. This CDR3 has 13 amino acids. This CDR3 is CASSEYWVDEQFF. Written as DNA, the CDR3 is TGTGCCAGCAGTGAATATTGGGTGGATGAGCAGTTCTTC.

The rearrangement joins TRBV6-5 to TRBJ2-5, with D perhaps being TRBD1 or TRBD2 (5 bases each). The CDR3 totals 13 residues. The germline V gene has CDR1 MNHEY and CDR2 SVGAGI. Trimming took off 0 bases at V and 5 bases at J, with 7 bases between the two ends. CDR3 bases: TGTGCCAGCAGTTACTCGTGGGGGGAGACCCAGTACTTC. Translation gives CASSYSWGETQYF.

The sample holds one count of this clonotype. The rearrangement uses TRBV5-4 and TRBJ1-1; D might be TRBD1 (5 bases). Trimming took off 4 bases at V and 2 bases at J, with 9 bases between the two ends. The CDR3 totals 13 residues. From germline, CDR1 is SGHNT and CDR2 YYREEE (reference sequence). CDR3 sequence (DNA): TGTGCCAGCAGCCTTGGACATAACACTGAAGCTTTCTTT. This gives the protein CASSLGHNTEAFF.

This clonotype was found a few times. V usage is TRBV7-6 and J usage is TRBJ2-7; tentative D call: TRBD2 (6 bases). Looked up from germline, CDR1 is SGHVS and CDR2 is FNYEAQ. The CDR3 runs to 14 residues. V was trimmed by 5 bases and J by 1 base, leaving 12 bases between them. The CDR3 region is CASSPFRGSYEQYF. The CDR3 DNA follows: TGTGCCAGCAGCCCCTTCCGGGGGTCCTACGAGCAGTACTTC.

This clonotype was observed a handful of times. V is TRBV29-1 and J is TRBJ2-2, with 10 bases aligning to TRBD1. V dropped 1 base and J dropped 4; count of bases not matched to a gene: 6. CDR1 is SQVTM, CDR2 ANQGSEA, per germline. The CDR3 is 16 amino acids. The CDR3 loop reads CSVEGGTGDTTGELFF. In DNA, the CDR3 is TGCAGCGTTGAAGGCGGGACAGGGGATACCACCGGGGAGCTGTTTTTT.

The J gene is TRBJ1-2, the V gene TRBV12-3 or TRBV12-4; D remains ambiguous. The CDR3 has 14 amino acids. Trimming took 6 bases from V and 8 from J, leaving 19 bases between them. The CDR3 bases are TGTGCCAGCAGCTCATCTCTACCGCCTTGGGGCTACACCTTC. Amino acids: CASSSSLPPWGYTF.

CDR3 protein: CAWSVQPTEQFF. CDR3 coding DNA: TGTGCCTGGAGTGTACAACCCACGGAGCAGTTCTTC. The chain combines TRBV30 with TRBJ2-1, with no clear D. The CDR3 runs to 12 residues. CDR1 and CDR2 from the germline V gene are GTSNPN and SVGIG (reference sequence). V lost 0 bases to trimming and J lost 10 bases, with 10 bases between them.

This clonotype was counted between two and nine times. This rearrangement joins TRBV7-8 to TRBJ1-2; D gene ambiguous. V lost 7 bases and J 4 bases, leaving 25 bases between the germline ends. Per germline, CDR1 SGHVS and CDR2 FQNEAQ. This CDR3 has 17 amino acids. The CDR3 loop is CASNPPRVGSSLYGYTF. In nucleotides, the CDR3 is TGTGCCAGCAACCCGCCTCGAGTGGGCTCTTCTCTCTATGGCTACACCTTC.

This clonotype was seen once. The J gene is TRBJ2-5, the V gene TRBV3-1; D possibly corresponds to TRBD1 (7 bases). V was shortened by 7 bases and J by 5 bases, with 23 bases between the two germline ends. This CDR3 contains 16 residues. Germline CDR1 reads LGHDT; CDR2 reads YNNKEL (reference sequence). The CDR3 is CASTKGSGGGQETQYF. In DNA form, the CDR3 reads TGTGCCAGCACCAAAGGCAGCGGAGGGGGCCAGGAGACCCAGTACTTC.